The rows below give T cell receptor beta chains drawn from one sample of a study of cytomegalovirus exposure and HLA in healthy donors. Profiling relied on immunoSEQ multiplex PCR, and the TCRdb table lists in-frame clones only, not all of them. Altogether about 120,000 clones are present, around four fifths being singletons, with the ten largest covering 6% to 8%. Sequences were obtained from PBMCs. Receptors originate from a male donor in good health and CMV-seronegative. Each CDR3 is given with its conserved first and last residue. A D gene is named only where the DNA matches it firmly. Where a row states a size, it is once, few, many or the class of an expanded clone; other rows omit it.

>TRBJ1-2|few|TRBV7-2|TRBD1
CASSLAGQGYGYTF
TGTGCCAGCAGCTTAGCGGGACAGGGCTATGGCTACACCTTC
>TRBJ2-2|.|TRBV7-9|.
CASSPQGVTGELFF
TGTGCCAGCAGCCCACAGGGCGTCACCGGGGAGCTGTTTTTT
>TRBJ2-1|few|TRBV7-3|.
CASSLSGSSYNEQFF
TGTGCCAGCAGCTTGAGCGGAAGCTCCTACAATGAGCAGTTCTTC
>TRBJ2-7|.|TRBV27|TRBD1
CASGQGPYEQYF
TGCGCGTCCGGACAGGGGCCGTACGAGCAGTACTTC
>TRBJ1-1|.|TRBV6-5|TRBD1
CASSQGQGNTEAFF
TGTGCCAGCAGCCAAGGACAGGGGAACACTGAAGCTTTCTTT
>TRBJ2-4|.|TRBV6-1|TRBD1
CASSDPAGTGWTVVQYF
TGTGCCAGCAGTGACCCGGCCGGGACAGGGTGGACGGTTGTTCAGTACTTC
>TRBJ2-2|.|TRBV30|.
CAWSVRRGRSTGELFF
TGTGCCTGGAGTGTACGGCGGGGGCGAAGCACCGGGGAGCTGTTTTTT
>TRBJ2-1|.|TRBV28|TRBD2
CASTLAGGGSDEQFF
TGTGCCAGCACCTTGGCCGGGGGGGGTTCGGATGAGCAGTTCTTC
>TRBJ2-7|.|TRBV4-3|.
CASSQDRWSSYEQYF
TGCGCCAGCAGCCAAGATCGGTGGAGCTCCTACGAGCAGTACTTC
>TRBJ2-5|.|TRBV28|TRBD1
CASSPNRGYQETQYF
TGTGCCAGCAGCCCAAACAGGGGCTACCAAGAGACCCAGTACTTC
>TRBJ2-5|.|TRBV5-1|TRBD2
CASSRGLAGSGETQYF
TGCGCCAGCAGCAGGGGACTAGCGGGATCAGGGGAGACCCAGTACTTC
>TRBJ2-7|once|TRBV6-5|TRBD2
CASGYGGEQYF
TGTGCCAGCGGCTACGGGGGGGAGCAGTACTTC
>TRBJ2-7|.|TRBV5-6|.
CASSLDSTTYEQYF
TGTGCCAGCAGCCTAGACAGCACCACTTACGAGCAGTACTTC
>TRBJ2-1|.|TRBV9|TRBD2
CASSVAGGASGASSYNEQFF
TGTGCCAGCAGCGTAGCAGGAGGGGCTAGCGGGGCTAGCTCCTACAATGAGCAGTTCTTC
>TRBJ1-4|.|TRBV4-3|TRBD1
CASSQDRRQGRGEKLFF
TGCGCCAGCAGCCAAGATAGGCGACAGGGGCGGGGAGAAAAACTGTTTTTT
>TRBJ2-6|.|TRBV19|TRBD2
CASSMGGGSGANVLTF
TGTGCCAGTAGTATGGGGGGGGGCTCTGGGGCCAACGTCCTGACTTTC
>TRBJ1-4|.|TRBV7-3|TRBD1
CASRATGATNEKLFF
TGTGCCAGCAGAGCAACAGGGGCAACTAATGAAAAACTGTTTTTT
>TRBJ1-3|.|TRBV25-1|TRBD1
CASSERTGHSGNTIYF
TGTGCCAGCAGTGAGCGGACAGGGCACTCTGGAAACACCATATATTTT
>TRBJ1-4|.|TRBV5-1|.
CASSLAPRGEKLFF
TGCGCCAGCAGCTTGGCCCCACGAGGGGAAAAACTGTTTTTT
>TRBJ2-1|.|TRBV7-2|TRBD2
CASSARTSGRLDEQFF
TGTGCCAGCAGCGCGCGGACTAGCGGGAGGTTGGATGAGCAGTTCTTC
>TRBJ2-7|few|TRBV27|.
CASSFGGSYEQYF
TGTGCCAGCAGTTTCGGAGGCTCCTACGAGCAGTACTTC
>TRBJ2-1|.|TRBV9|.
CASSVATGNEQFF
TGTGCCAGCAGCGTAGCTACGGGTAATGAGCAGTTCTTC
>TRBJ1-1|.|TRBV5-6|.
CASSRPFSEAFF
TGTGCCAGCAGCCGCCCTTTTTCTGAGGCTTTCTTT
>TRBJ1-5|.|TRBV28|TRBD1
CASSTDREGNQPQHF
TGTGCCAGCAGCACGGACAGGGAAGGCAATCAGCCCCAGCATTTT
>TRBJ2-1|.|TRBV11-3|.
CASSLGQGSYNEQFF
TGTGCCAGCAGCTTAGGTCAGGGTTCCTACAATGAGCAGTTCTTC
>TRBJ2-5|.|TRBV18|.
CASSPRSPDLRAQETQYF
TGTGCCAGCTCACCCCGATCCCCAGACCTGAGGGCCCAAGAGACCCAGTACTTC
>TRBJ2-7|.|TRBV9|.
CASSVAEGGYEQYF
TGTGCCAGCAGCGTAGCTGAAGGGGGCTACGAGCAGTACTTC
>TRBJ2-7|few|TRBV13|TRBD1
CASSLGDRGGNEQYF
TGTGCCAGCAGCTTAGGAGACAGGGGGGGGAACGAGCAGTACTTC
>TRBJ2-3|.|TRBV5-1|.
CASSLGALTDTQYF
TGCGCCAGCAGCTTGGGGGCGCTGACAGATACGCAGTATTTT
>TRBJ1-1|few|TRBV12-2|.
CASRLGRWGGDTEAFF
TGTGCAAGTCGCTTAGGGCGATGGGGGGGAGATACTGAAGCTTTCTTT
>TRBJ2-3|.|TRBV19|.
CASSDQVGTDTQYF
TGTGCCAGTAGTGATCAGGTTGGAACAGATACGCAGTATTTT
>TRBJ1-4|few|TRBV19|.
CASSWGENEKLFF
TGTGCCAGTAGTTGGGGGGAAAATGAAAAACTGTTTTTT
>TRBJ2-5|.|TRBV7-2|TRBD2
CASSRTSGKETQYF
TGTGCCAGCAGCCGGACTAGCGGGAAAGAGACCCAGTACTTC
>TRBJ2-7|.|TRBV7-8|.
CASRASNSYEQYF
TGTGCCAGCAGGGCCTCCAACTCCTACGAGCAGTACTTC
>TRBJ2-7|.|TRBV11-3|.
CASNEPPPGSYEQYF
TGTGCCAGCAACGAGCCCCCCCCGGGCTCCTACGAGCAGTACTTC
>TRBJ1-3|.|TRBV5-1|.
CASSLDQNSGNTIYF
TGCGCCAGCAGCTTGGATCAGAACTCTGGAAACACCATATATTTT
>TRBJ2-7|.|TRBV28|TRBD1
CATSRPGTGSGEQYF
TGTGCCACTTCTAGGCCCGGGACAGGGTCTGGCGAGCAGTACTTC
>TRBJ1-2|.|TRBV9|.
CASSVEQGYGYTF
TGTGCCAGCAGCGTAGAACAGGGATATGGCTACACCTTC
>TRBJ1-5|.|TRBV5-8|TRBD1
CASSLEGQGYNQPQHF
TGTGCCAGCAGCCTGGAGGGACAGGGATACAATCAGCCCCAGCATTTT
>TRBJ2-3|.|TRBV29-1|TRBD1
CSASYRDRGTDTQYF
TGCAGCGCCTCGTACCGGGACAGGGGAACAGATACGCAGTATTTT
>TRBJ2-7|.|TRBV21-1|.
CASSKPGTLSSYEQYF
TGTGCCAGCAGCAAACCCGGGACACTGAGCTCCTACGAGCAGTACTTC
>TRBJ2-5|once|TRBV7-6|TRBD1
CASSFLTGGVQETQYF
TGTGCCAGCAGCTTTTTGACAGGGGGGGTCCAAGAGACCCAGTACTTC
>TRBJ2-1|.|TRBV27|TRBD2
CASRQGSGNSYNEQFF
TGTGCCAGCAGGCAAGGTAGCGGGAACTCCTACAATGAGCAGTTCTTC
>TRBJ1-2|.|TRBV2|.
CASSSSTF
TGTGCCAGCAGTAGCTCGACCTTC
>TRBJ1-6|.|TRBV7-2|.
CASSRREGSYNSPLHF
TGTGCCAGCAGTCGAAGAGAGGGATCCTATAATTCACCCCTCCACTTT
>TRBJ2-3|.|TRBV6-6|.
CASRTSTDTQYF
TGTGCCAGCAGGACTAGCACAGATACGCAGTATTTT
>TRBJ1-4|.|TRBV18|.
CASSPPLGREKLFF
TGTGCCAGCTCACCACCCCTCGGTCGTGAAAAACTGTTTTTT
>TRBJ2-3|.|TRBV6-1|TRBD1
CASSVGTGGWTDTQYF
TGTGCCAGCAGTGTAGGCACAGGGGGCTGGACAGATACGCAGTATTTT
>TRBJ2-7|.|TRBV23-1|.
CASNSGEQYF
TGCGCCAGCAATAGCGGCGAGCAGTACTTC
>TRBJ2-1|.|TRBV7-6|TRBD2
CASSLGISGAEQFF
TGTGCCAGCAGCTTAGGGATCAGCGGGGCTGAGCAGTTCTTC